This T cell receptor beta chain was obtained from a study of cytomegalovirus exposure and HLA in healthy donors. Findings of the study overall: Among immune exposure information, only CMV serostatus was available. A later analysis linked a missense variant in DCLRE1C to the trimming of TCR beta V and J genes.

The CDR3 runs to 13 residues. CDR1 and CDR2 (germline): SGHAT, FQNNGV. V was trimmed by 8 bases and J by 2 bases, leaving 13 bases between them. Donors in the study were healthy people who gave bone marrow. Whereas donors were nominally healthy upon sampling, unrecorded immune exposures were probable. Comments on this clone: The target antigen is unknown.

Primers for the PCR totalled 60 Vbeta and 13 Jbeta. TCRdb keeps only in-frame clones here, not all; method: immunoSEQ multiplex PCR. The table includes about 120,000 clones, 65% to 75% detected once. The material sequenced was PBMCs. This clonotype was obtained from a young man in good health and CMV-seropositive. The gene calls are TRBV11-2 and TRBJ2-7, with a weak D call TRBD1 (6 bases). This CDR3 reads CASAEDRAYEQYF. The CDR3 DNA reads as TGTGCCAGCGCGGAGGACAGAGCCTACGAGCAGTACTTC.